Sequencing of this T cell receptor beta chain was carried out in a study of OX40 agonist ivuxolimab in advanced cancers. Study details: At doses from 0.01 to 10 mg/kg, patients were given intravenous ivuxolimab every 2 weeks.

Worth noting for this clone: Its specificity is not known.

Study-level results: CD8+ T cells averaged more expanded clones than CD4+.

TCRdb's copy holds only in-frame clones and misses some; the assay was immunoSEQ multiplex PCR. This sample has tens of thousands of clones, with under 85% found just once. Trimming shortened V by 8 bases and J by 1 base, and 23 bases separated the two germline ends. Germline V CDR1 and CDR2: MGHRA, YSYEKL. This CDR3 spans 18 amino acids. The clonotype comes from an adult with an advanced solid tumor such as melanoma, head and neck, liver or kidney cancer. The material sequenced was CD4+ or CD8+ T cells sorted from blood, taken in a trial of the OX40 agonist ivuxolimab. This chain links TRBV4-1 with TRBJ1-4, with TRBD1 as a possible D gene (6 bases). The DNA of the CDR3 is TGCGCCAGCGCCGGGGGGCGACTAGGATGGGAAACTAATGAAAAACTGTTTTTT. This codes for CASAGGRLGWETNEKLFF.